The clone carrying this TCR beta chain was detected once. Germline CDR1 is LNHDA and CDR2 is SQIVND (reference sequence). There are 14 residues in the CDR3. The J segment lost 2 bases and the V segment lost 6 bases, leaving 7 bases of the junction unmatched. Only in-frame clones appear in the TCRdb table, and some are missing; sequencing was by immunoSEQ multiplex PCR. The table lists under 35,000 clones, 92% of them singletons. This specimen belongs to a study of OX40 agonist ivuxolimab in advanced cancers. The source of this sequence is an adult with an advanced solid tumor such as melanoma, head and neck, liver or kidney cancer. The rearrangement joins TRBV19 to TRBJ2-7; 7 nucleotides match TRBD1. Sample: CD4+ or CD8+ T cells sorted from blood, taken in a trial of the OX40 agonist ivuxolimab. The CDR3 bases are TGTGCCAGTAGCTTCACGGGACAGCCCTACGAGCAGTACTTC. Translated: CASSFTGQPYEQYF.